Listed below are T cell receptor beta chains from one sample, sequenced in a study of T-cell memory formation after mild COVID-19. TCRdb re-analysed the 5' RACE reads in MiXCR, keeping a single row per CDR3 protein. This table holds around 340,000 distinct CDR3 sequences, about 16% found once. The source material was PBMCs or a T cell subset sorted from them (not recorded which). These receptors were collected from a man younger than 35 who had mild COVID-19 (a few samples of this study predate the infection). Cell type and time point are not known. Both conserved end residues are part of each CDR3. Size tells how often a clone was seen (once, few, many) or the class of an expanded clone, and some rows leave it out.

clone size: few
CDR3 length: 15
J gene: TRBJ2-2
V gene: TRBV7-6
CDR3 protein: CASSRGLAGNKELFF

clone size: .
CDR3 length: 14
J gene: TRBJ1-3
V gene: TRBV14
CDR3 protein: CASTHTGVGNTIYF

clone size: many
CDR3 length: 15
J gene: TRBJ2-6
V gene: TRBV5-1
CDR3 protein: CASSLGGGGANVLTF

clone size: .
CDR3 length: 13
J gene: TRBJ2-1
V gene: TRBV7-2
CDR3 protein: CASSLQGSNEQFF

clone size: few
CDR3 length: 15
J gene: TRBJ2-1
V gene: TRBV7-2
CDR3 protein: CASSLGLLVGNEQFF

clone size: few
CDR3 length: 15
J gene: TRBJ2-5
V gene: TRBV7-9
CDR3 protein: CASSPGQGGGETQYF

clone size: .
CDR3 length: 12
J gene: TRBJ1-1
V gene: TRBV6-5
CDR3 protein: CATRKGHTEAFF

clone size: few
CDR3 length: 16
J gene: TRBJ1-4
V gene: TRBV4-1
CDR3 protein: CASSQDYEGLGEKLFF

clone size: many
CDR3 length: 15
J gene: TRBJ2-1
V gene: TRBV7-2
CDR3 protein: CASSPPQRGGIEQFF

clone size: few
CDR3 length: 11
J gene: TRBJ2-1
V gene: TRBV11-2
CDR3 protein: CASSLGQYQFF

clone size: few
CDR3 length: 13
J gene: TRBJ2-6
V gene: TRBV2
CDR3 protein: CASRGIGANVLTF

clone size: .
CDR3 length: 14
J gene: TRBJ2-2
V gene: TRBV6-2/TRBV6-3
CDR3 protein: CASIFPGGAGELFF

clone size: few
CDR3 length: 15
J gene: TRBJ1-6
V gene: TRBV5-5
CDR3 protein: CASSQKGGPYSPLHF

clone size: few
CDR3 length: 14
J gene: TRBJ1-6
V gene: TRBV10-3
CDR3 protein: CAISEEGTNSPLHF

clone size: .
CDR3 length: 16
J gene: TRBJ2-3
V gene: TRBV4-1
CDR3 protein: CASSQETNPSTDTQYF